Listed below are T cell receptor beta chains from one sample, sequenced in a study of blood T cell repertoires in COVID-19. Clones were read by immunoSEQ multiplex PCR, and TCRdb kept only the in-frame ones, dropping some. This sample has 360,000 or so clones, with roughly 86% found just once. Sequences were obtained from PBMCs or T cells enriched from blood (not recorded which). The receptor source for this set is a woman aged 25 to 45 who had been exposed to COVID-19. Both conserved end residues are part of each CDR3. Each record gives: V gene, clone size, J gene, CDR3 length, D gene, CDR3 DNA, CDR3 protein. D genes are given only for firm matches. The size of a clone is reported for some rows only, either as once, few or many, or as a class for expanded clones.

V gene: TRBV19; clone size: NA; J gene: TRBJ1-1; CDR3 length: 16; D gene: TRBD1; CDR3 DNA: TGTGCCAGTAGTATCGCCGGGACAGGGGGCAACACTGAAGCTTTCTTT; CDR3 protein: CASSIAGTGGNTEAFF
V gene: TRBV25-1; clone size: NA; J gene: TRBJ2-5; CDR3 length: 14; D gene: NA; CDR3 DNA: TGTGCCAGCAGTGAATCACACACCCAAGAGACCCAGTACTTC; CDR3 protein: CASSESHTQETQYF
V gene: TRBV30; clone size: NA; J gene: TRBJ1-2; CDR3 length: 11; D gene: NA; CDR3 DNA: TGTGCCTGGATACAGGCCTCCCTCCCGTTCTTC; CDR3 protein: CAWIQASLPFF
V gene: TRBV7-3; clone size: NA; J gene: TRBJ2-2; CDR3 length: 15; D gene: TRBD2; CDR3 DNA: TGTGCCAGCAGCTATAGCGGGAGGAATACCGGGGAGCTGTTTTTT; CDR3 protein: CASSYSGRNTGELFF
V gene: TRBV2; clone size: NA; J gene: TRBJ2-2; CDR3 length: 13; D gene: NA; CDR3 DNA: TGTGCCAGCATTGGAGGAGGTACCGGGGAGCTGTTTTTT; CDR3 protein: CASIGGGTGELFF
V gene: TRBV2; clone size: once; J gene: TRBJ2-1; CDR3 length: 13; D gene: NA; CDR3 DNA: TGTGCCAGCAGTGAAGGCCAGACAAGTGAGCAGTTCTTC; CDR3 protein: CASSEGQTSEQFF
V gene: TRBV7-9; clone size: once; J gene: TRBJ2-7; CDR3 length: 15; D gene: NA; CDR3 DNA: TGTGCCAGCAGCCCCGGCAAGGGACAACTCTACGAGCAGTACTTC; CDR3 protein: CASSPGKGQLYEQYF
V gene: TRBV7-9; clone size: NA; J gene: TRBJ2-2; CDR3 length: 15; D gene: TRBD2; CDR3 DNA: TGTGCCAGCAGCTCCCAGCGGGAGAGAATCGGGGAGCTGTTTTTT; CDR3 protein: CASSSQRERIGELFF
V gene: TRBV12-3/TRBV12-4; clone size: NA; J gene: TRBJ1-2; CDR3 length: 13; D gene: TRBD1; CDR3 DNA: TGTGCCAGCAGTTTGATAGGGGGCGGGGGCTACACCTTC; CDR3 protein: CASSLIGGGGYTF
V gene: TRBV3-1/TRBV3-2; clone size: NA; J gene: TRBJ1-1; CDR3 length: 13; D gene: NA; CDR3 DNA: TGTGCCAGCAGCCATTCCGGGAGGGAGGAGGCTTTCTTT; CDR3 protein: CASSHSGREEAFF
V gene: TRBV6-2/TRBV6-3; clone size: NA; J gene: TRBJ2-5; CDR3 length: 11; D gene: NA; CDR3 DNA: TGTGCCAGCAGTTACTTGTCCCCCGTGTACTTC; CDR3 protein: CASSYLSPVYF
V gene: TRBV14; clone size: NA; J gene: TRBJ2-1; CDR3 length: 15; D gene: NA; CDR3 DNA: TGTGCCAGCCAAAAGCGCTTAGGCTCCTACAATGAGCAGTTCTTC; CDR3 protein: CASQKRLGSYNEQFF
V gene: TRBV7-8; clone size: few; J gene: TRBJ1-2; CDR3 length: 14; D gene: NA; CDR3 DNA: TGTGCCAGCAGCTTATCTGGCAGAGGGTATGGCTACACCTTC; CDR3 protein: CASSLSGRGYGYTF
V gene: TRBV4-1; clone size: NA; J gene: TRBJ2-4; CDR3 length: 15; D gene: NA; CDR3 DNA: TGCGCCAGCAGCCAAGAACTAGCTAAGTCGAACATTCAGTACTTC; CDR3 protein: CASSQELAKSNIQYF
V gene: TRBV7-9; clone size: NA; J gene: TRBJ1-4; CDR3 length: 16; D gene: NA; CDR3 DNA: TGTGCCAGCAGCTTAGGACAGGTCGATTCAAACGAAAAACTGTTTTTT; CDR3 protein: CASSLGQVDSNEKLFF
V gene: TRBV19; clone size: NA; J gene: TRBJ1-5; CDR3 length: 15; D gene: NA; CDR3 DNA: TGTGCCAGTAGTATGCAGGGTGTTAGCAATCAGCCCCAGCATTTT; CDR3 protein: CASSMQGVSNQPQHF
V gene: TRBV5-1; clone size: NA; J gene: TRBJ2-7; CDR3 length: 14; D gene: TRBD1; CDR3 DNA: TGCGCCAGCAGCTTGGGACAGGGCTTGGACGAGCAGTACTTC; CDR3 protein: CASSLGQGLDEQYF
V gene: TRBV28; clone size: NA; J gene: TRBJ2-5; CDR3 length: 13; D gene: NA; CDR3 DNA: TGTGCCAGCAGACCTTTGGTAGTCGAGACCCAGTACTTC; CDR3 protein: CASRPLVVETQYF
V gene: TRBV5-1; clone size: NA; J gene: TRBJ2-7; CDR3 length: 14; D gene: TRBD1; CDR3 DNA: TGCGCCAGCAGCTCTCCGACAGGGACCTACGAGCAGTACTTC; CDR3 protein: CASSSPTGTYEQYF
V gene: TRBV6-5; clone size: NA; J gene: TRBJ2-5; CDR3 length: 14; D gene: NA; CDR3 DNA: TGTGCCAGCAGTCCCGGGAGCTTGGGAGAGACCCAGTACTTC; CDR3 protein: CASSPGSLGETQYF
V gene: TRBV10-1; clone size: NA; J gene: TRBJ2-3; CDR3 length: 16; D gene: TRBD2; CDR3 DNA: TGCGCCAGCAGTGATGCTAGCGGGATCGGCACAGATACGCAGTATTTT; CDR3 protein: CASSDASGIGTDTQYF
V gene: TRBV5-1; clone size: NA; J gene: TRBJ1-1; CDR3 length: 14; D gene: NA; CDR3 DNA: TGCGCCAGCACTCCCAAAGGGGTGAACACTGAAGCTTTCTTT; CDR3 protein: CASTPKGVNTEAFF
V gene: TRBV18; clone size: NA; J gene: TRBJ2-1; CDR3 length: 18; D gene: TRBD2; CDR3 DNA: TGTGCCAGCTCACCATCAGGCAAACTAGCGGGGACATCCAATGAGCAGTTCTTC; CDR3 protein: CASSPSGKLAGTSNEQFF
V gene: TRBV2; clone size: NA; J gene: TRBJ1-2; CDR3 length: 15; D gene: NA; CDR3 DNA: TGTGCCAGCAGTGATCCCCTTTCCAGGGACTATGGCTACACCTTC; CDR3 protein: CASSDPLSRDYGYTF
V gene: TRBV7-9; clone size: NA; J gene: TRBJ2-7; CDR3 length: 12; D gene: NA; CDR3 DNA: TGTGCCAGCAGCACGGGTACCTACGAGCAGTACTTC; CDR3 protein: CASSTGTYEQYF
V gene: TRBV12-3/TRBV12-4; clone size: NA; J gene: TRBJ1-5; CDR3 length: 13; D gene: TRBD1; CDR3 DNA: TGTGCCAGCAGGGGACAGGGGTTGGAGCCCCAGCATTTT; CDR3 protein: CASRGQGLEPQHF
V gene: TRBV14; clone size: NA; J gene: TRBJ1-2; CDR3 length: 16; D gene: NA; CDR3 DNA: TGTGCCAGCAGCCAAGATGCCACGGCGGGAATATATGGCTACACCTTC; CDR3 protein: CASSQDATAGIYGYTF
V gene: TRBV3-1/TRBV3-2; clone size: NA; J gene: TRBJ2-1; CDR3 length: 17; D gene: TRBD2; CDR3 DNA: TGTGCCAGCAGCCAAGATCGGACTAGCGGAGGCTACAATGAGCAGTTCTTC; CDR3 protein: CASSQDRTSGGYNEQFF
V gene: TRBV2; clone size: NA; J gene: TRBJ2-5; CDR3 length: 16; D gene: TRBD1; CDR3 DNA: TGTGCCAGCAGACAGCCCGGACAGGGGGCATGGGAGACCCAGTACTTC; CDR3 protein: CASRQPGQGAWETQYF
V gene: TRBV2; clone size: NA; J gene: TRBJ2-3; CDR3 length: 15; D gene: NA; CDR3 DNA: TGTGCCAGCACTGAGAGTGGTTCTAGCGCAGATACGCAGTATTTT; CDR3 protein: CASTESGSSADTQYF
V gene: TRBV28; clone size: NA; J gene: TRBJ1-5; CDR3 length: 11; D gene: NA; CDR3 DNA: TGTGCCAGCAGTTCGGTACAGCCCCAGCATTTT; CDR3 protein: CASSSVQPQHF
V gene: TRBV2; clone size: NA; J gene: TRBJ2-5; CDR3 length: 16; D gene: TRBD1; CDR3 DNA: TGTGCCAGCAGTGGGATACAGACAGGGTCGGTGGAGACCCAGTACTTC; CDR3 protein: CASSGIQTGSVETQYF
V gene: TRBV23-1; clone size: NA; J gene: TRBJ2-7; CDR3 length: 13; D gene: NA; CDR3 DNA: TGCGCCAGCAGTCAATCGGACAGTTACGAGCAGTACTTC; CDR3 protein: CASSQSDSYEQYF
V gene: TRBV7-2; clone size: NA; J gene: TRBJ1-2; CDR3 length: 15; D gene: TRBD1; CDR3 DNA: TGTGCCAGCAGCCTGACCTACGACAGGGGTAATGGCTACACCTTC; CDR3 protein: CASSLTYDRGNGYTF
V gene: TRBV6-5; clone size: NA; J gene: TRBJ2-1; CDR3 length: 15; D gene: NA; CDR3 DNA: TGTGCCAGCACTTGGGGCGGAACAACCTACAATGAGCAGTTCTTC; CDR3 protein: CASTWGGTTYNEQFF
V gene: TRBV12-3/TRBV12-4; clone size: NA; J gene: TRBJ1-2; CDR3 length: 13; D gene: NA; CDR3 DNA: TGTGCCAGCAGTTTACGGGGGGTGGATGGCTACACCTTC; CDR3 protein: CASSLRGVDGYTF
V gene: TRBV28; clone size: once; J gene: TRBJ1-2; CDR3 length: 13; D gene: NA; CDR3 DNA: TGTGCCAGCAGTTTTGGGGGGGGATATGGCTACACCTTC; CDR3 protein: CASSFGGGYGYTF
V gene: TRBV10-3; clone size: NA; J gene: TRBJ2-7; CDR3 length: 14; D gene: NA; CDR3 DNA: TGTGCCATCAGTGATACAGGGGGGGCCTACGAGCAGTACTTC; CDR3 protein: CAISDTGGAYEQYF
V gene: TRBV30; clone size: NA; J gene: TRBJ1-4; CDR3 length: 17; D gene: NA; CDR3 DNA: TGTGCCTGGGAATCAGCCCCAAAGCGGGTAACTAATGAAAAACTGTTTTTT; CDR3 protein: CAWESAPKRVTNEKLFF
V gene: TRBV3-1/TRBV3-2; clone size: NA; J gene: TRBJ1-4; CDR3 length: 13; D gene: NA; CDR3 DNA: TGTGCCAGCAGCCGTGCCGGAGGCGAAAAACTGTTTTTT; CDR3 protein: CASSRAGGEKLFF
V gene: TRBV27; clone size: NA; J gene: TRBJ1-6; CDR3 length: 14; D gene: TRBD1; CDR3 DNA: TGTGCCAGCAGTTTGGCAGGGGGCCGGTCACCCCTCCACTTT; CDR3 protein: CASSLAGGRSPLHF
V gene: TRBV6-4; clone size: NA; J gene: TRBJ1-5; CDR3 length: 18; D gene: TRBD1; CDR3 DNA: TGTGCCCTCAGCCGGGACAGGGAGCTAACTAATCGCAATCAGCCCCAGCATTTT; CDR3 protein: CALSRDRELTNRNQPQHF
V gene: TRBV7-2; clone size: NA; J gene: TRBJ2-7; CDR3 length: 14; D gene: TRBD1; CDR3 DNA: TGTGCCAGCAGCTCGACAGGGGGCGCAGGAGAGCAGTACTTC; CDR3 protein: CASSSTGGAGEQYF
V gene: TRBV6-5; clone size: NA; J gene: TRBJ2-2; CDR3 length: 15; D gene: TRBD2; CDR3 DNA: TGTGCCAGCAGTTACGGGCTAGCGGGAGTCGGGGAGCTGTTTTTT; CDR3 protein: CASSYGLAGVGELFF
V gene: TRBV19; clone size: once; J gene: TRBJ2-7; CDR3 length: 15; D gene: TRBD1; CDR3 DNA: TGTGCCAGTAGAAGGTTAGGGACAGCCTCCTACGAGCAGTACTTC; CDR3 protein: CASRRLGTASYEQYF
V gene: TRBV27; clone size: NA; J gene: TRBJ1-6; CDR3 length: 14; D gene: NA; CDR3 DNA: TGTGCCAGCACCCCCCTTGGCGGTTTTTCACCCCTCCACTTT; CDR3 protein: CASTPLGGFSPLHF
V gene: TRBV5-1; clone size: NA; J gene: TRBJ2-2; CDR3 length: 18; D gene: TRBD2; CDR3 DNA: TGCGCCAGCAGCTCGGGGCTAGCGGGAGCCGCGGGGACCGGGGAGCTGTTTTTT; CDR3 protein: CASSSGLAGAAGTGELFF
V gene: TRBV2; clone size: NA; J gene: TRBJ2-3; CDR3 length: 17; D gene: NA; CDR3 DNA: TGTGCCCGCACCTGGGACACCCCAGGGGAGCGGCACAATACGCAGTATTTT; CDR3 protein: CARTWDTPGERHNTQYF
V gene: TRBV18; clone size: NA; J gene: TRBJ2-7; CDR3 length: 14; D gene: NA; CDR3 DNA: TGTGCCAGCTCAGCGACAGGAGATACTTACGAGCAGTACTTC; CDR3 protein: CASSATGDTYEQYF
V gene: TRBV10-3; clone size: NA; J gene: TRBJ1-1; CDR3 length: 15; D gene: TRBD1; CDR3 DNA: TGTGCCATCAGGGGGGGACAGGGATGGAACACTGAAGCTTTCTTT; CDR3 protein: CAIRGGQGWNTEAFF
V gene: TRBV9; clone size: NA; J gene: TRBJ2-5; CDR3 length: 15; D gene: NA; CDR3 DNA: TGTGCCAGCAGCGTAAGACTCAACCCCGGGGAGACCCAGTACTTC; CDR3 protein: CASSVRLNPGETQYF
V gene: TRBV10-3; clone size: NA; J gene: TRBJ2-2; CDR3 length: 17; D gene: TRBD2; CDR3 DNA: TGTGCCATCAGTGGGGGGGGAAAGACAGCCAACACCGGGGAGCTGTTTTTT; CDR3 protein: CAISGGGKTANTGELFF
V gene: TRBV2; clone size: NA; J gene: TRBJ1-1; CDR3 length: 11; D gene: NA; CDR3 DNA: TGTGCCAGCGCAGGGAGGACTGAAGCTTTCTTT; CDR3 protein: CASAGRTEAFF
V gene: TRBV9; clone size: NA; J gene: TRBJ2-1; CDR3 length: 14; D gene: NA; CDR3 DNA: TGTGCCAGCAGCGTATCTGGTAGTCCCAATGAGCAGTTCTTC; CDR3 protein: CASSVSGSPNEQFF
V gene: TRBV28; clone size: NA; J gene: TRBJ2-3; CDR3 length: 19; D gene: TRBD2; CDR3 DNA: TGTGCCAGCAGTTTGGGGGTTGTAGGACTAGCGGGGAGCACAGATACGCAGTATTTT; CDR3 protein: CASSLGVVGLAGSTDTQYF
V gene: TRBV7-9; clone size: NA; J gene: TRBJ2-7; CDR3 length: 14; D gene: NA; CDR3 DNA: TGTGCCAGCAGCTACCGGGACAACCCCTACGAGCAGTACTTC; CDR3 protein: CASSYRDNPYEQYF
V gene: TRBV29-1; clone size: NA; J gene: TRBJ2-1; CDR3 length: 15; D gene: NA; CDR3 DNA: TGCAGCGTCCAAGGGACTTCTGTCTCCTACAATGAGCAGTTCTTC; CDR3 protein: CSVQGTSVSYNEQFF
V gene: TRBV5-8; clone size: once; J gene: TRBJ2-7; CDR3 length: 14; D gene: TRBD1; CDR3 DNA: TGTGCCAGCAGCAGAGGGACAGGCGCAAACGAGCAGTACTTC; CDR3 protein: CASSRGTGANEQYF
V gene: TRBV4-1; clone size: NA; J gene: TRBJ1-1; CDR3 length: 17; D gene: NA; CDR3 DNA: TGCGCCAGCAGCCAAGAAGGGGGAGGGATTCGTAGCACTGAAGCTTTCTTT; CDR3 protein: CASSQEGGGIRSTEAFF
V gene: TRBV30; clone size: NA; J gene: TRBJ1-2; CDR3 length: 15; D gene: NA; CDR3 DNA: TGTGCCTGGAGTGTACTGGGGGCGTTCGGCTATGGCTACACCTTC; CDR3 protein: CAWSVLGAFGYGYTF